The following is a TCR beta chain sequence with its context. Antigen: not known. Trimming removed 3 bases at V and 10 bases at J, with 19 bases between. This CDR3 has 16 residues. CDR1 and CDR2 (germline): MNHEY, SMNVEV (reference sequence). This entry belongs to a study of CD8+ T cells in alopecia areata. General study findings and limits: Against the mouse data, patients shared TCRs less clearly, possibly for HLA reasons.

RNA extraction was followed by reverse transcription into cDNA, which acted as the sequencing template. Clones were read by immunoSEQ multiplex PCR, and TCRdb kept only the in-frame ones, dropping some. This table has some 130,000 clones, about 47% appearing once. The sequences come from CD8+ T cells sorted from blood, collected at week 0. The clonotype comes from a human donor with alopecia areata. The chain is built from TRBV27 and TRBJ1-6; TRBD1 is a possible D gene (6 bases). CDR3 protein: CASSLGHRVLASPLHF. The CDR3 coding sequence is TGTGCCAGCAGTTTGGGGCACAGGGTTCTAGCCTCACCCCTCCACTTT.